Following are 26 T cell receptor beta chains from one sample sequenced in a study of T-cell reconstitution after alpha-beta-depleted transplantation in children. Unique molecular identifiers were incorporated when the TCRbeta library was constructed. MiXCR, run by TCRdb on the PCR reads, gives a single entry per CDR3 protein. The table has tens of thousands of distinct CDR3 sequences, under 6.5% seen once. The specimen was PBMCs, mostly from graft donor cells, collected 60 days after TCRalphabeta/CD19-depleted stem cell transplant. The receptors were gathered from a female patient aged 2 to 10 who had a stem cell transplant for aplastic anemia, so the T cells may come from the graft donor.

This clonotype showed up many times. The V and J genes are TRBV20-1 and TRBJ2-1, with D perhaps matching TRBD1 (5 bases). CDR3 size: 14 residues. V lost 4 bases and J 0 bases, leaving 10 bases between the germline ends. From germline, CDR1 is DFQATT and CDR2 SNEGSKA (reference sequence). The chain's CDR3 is CSATDMSSYNEQFF. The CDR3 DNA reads TGCAGTGCTACGGACATGAGCTCCTACAATGAGCAGTTCTTC.

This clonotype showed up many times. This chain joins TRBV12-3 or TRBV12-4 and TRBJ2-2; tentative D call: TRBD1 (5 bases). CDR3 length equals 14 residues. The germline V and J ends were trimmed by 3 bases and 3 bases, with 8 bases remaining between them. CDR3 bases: TGTGCCAGCAGTTTCCCCAGGGACACCGGGGAGCTGTTTTTT. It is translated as CASSFPRDTGELFF.

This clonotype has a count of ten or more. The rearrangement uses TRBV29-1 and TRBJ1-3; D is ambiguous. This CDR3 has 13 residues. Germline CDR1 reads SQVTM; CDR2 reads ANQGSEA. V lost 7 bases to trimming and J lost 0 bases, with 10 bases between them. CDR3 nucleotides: TGCAGCGCTGGACCGAACTCTGGAAACACCATATATTTT. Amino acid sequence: CSAGPNSGNTIYF.

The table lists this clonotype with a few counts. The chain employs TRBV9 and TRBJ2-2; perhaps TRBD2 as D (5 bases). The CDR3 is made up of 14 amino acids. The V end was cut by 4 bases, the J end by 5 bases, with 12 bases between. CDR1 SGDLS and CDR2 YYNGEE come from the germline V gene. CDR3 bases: TGTGCCAGCAGCCCTTGGACTGATACCGGGGAGCTGTTTTTT. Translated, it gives CASSPWTDTGELFF.

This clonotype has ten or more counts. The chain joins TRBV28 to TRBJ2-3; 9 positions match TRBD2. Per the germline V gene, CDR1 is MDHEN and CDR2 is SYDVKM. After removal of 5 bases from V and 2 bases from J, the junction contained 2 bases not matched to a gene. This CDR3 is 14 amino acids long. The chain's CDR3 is CASSRLAVTDTQYF. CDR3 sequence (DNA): TGTGCCAGCAGTCGACTAGCGGTCACAGATACGCAGTATTTT.

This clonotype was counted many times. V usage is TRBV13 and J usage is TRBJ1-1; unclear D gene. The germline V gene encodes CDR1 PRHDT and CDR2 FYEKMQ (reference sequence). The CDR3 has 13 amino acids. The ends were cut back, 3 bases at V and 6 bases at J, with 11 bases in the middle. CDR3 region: CASSFDRRSEAFF. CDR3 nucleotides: TGTGCCAGCAGCTTCGATCGGCGTTCTGAAGCTTTCTTT.

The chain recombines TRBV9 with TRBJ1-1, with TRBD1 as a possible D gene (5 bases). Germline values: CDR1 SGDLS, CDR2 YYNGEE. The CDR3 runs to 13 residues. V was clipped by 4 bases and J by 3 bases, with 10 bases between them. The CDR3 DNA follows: TGTGCCAGCAGCCCAGACAGTCACACTGAAGCTTTCTTT. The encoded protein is CASSPDSHTEAFF.

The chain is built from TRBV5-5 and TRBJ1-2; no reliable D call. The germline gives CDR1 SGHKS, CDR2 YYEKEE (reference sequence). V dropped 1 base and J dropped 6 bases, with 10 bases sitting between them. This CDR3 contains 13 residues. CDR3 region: CASSLLQANGYTF. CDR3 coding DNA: TGTGCCAGCAGCTTGCTCCAGGCCAATGGCTACACCTTC. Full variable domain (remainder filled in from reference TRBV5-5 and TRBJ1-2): DAGVTQSPTHLIKTRGQQVTLRCSPISGHKSVSWYQQVLGQGPQFIFQYYEKEERGRGNFPDRFSARQFPNYSSELNVNALLLGDSALYLCASSLLQANGYTFGSGTRLTVV.

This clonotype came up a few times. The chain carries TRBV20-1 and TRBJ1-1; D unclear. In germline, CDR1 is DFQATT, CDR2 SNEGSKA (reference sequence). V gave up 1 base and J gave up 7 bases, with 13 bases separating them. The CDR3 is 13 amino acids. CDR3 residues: CSARGQEGLEAFF. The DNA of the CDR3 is TGCAGTGCTAGAGGCCAAGAGGGCCTTGAAGCTTTCTTT.

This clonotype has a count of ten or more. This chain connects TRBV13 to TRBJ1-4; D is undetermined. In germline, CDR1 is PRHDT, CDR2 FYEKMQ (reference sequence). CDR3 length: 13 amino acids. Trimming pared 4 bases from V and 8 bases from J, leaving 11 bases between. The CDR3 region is CASSSWTDEKLFF. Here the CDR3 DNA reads TGTGCCAGCAGCTCTTGGACGGACGAAAAACTGTTTTTT.

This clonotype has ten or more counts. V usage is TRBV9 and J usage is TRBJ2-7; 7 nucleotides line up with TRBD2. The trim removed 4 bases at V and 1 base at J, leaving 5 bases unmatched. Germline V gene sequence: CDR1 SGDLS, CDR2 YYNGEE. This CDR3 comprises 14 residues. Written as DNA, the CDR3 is TGTGCCAGCAGCCCCCTAGCGGAATCCTACGAGCAGTACTTC. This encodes CASSPLAESYEQYF.

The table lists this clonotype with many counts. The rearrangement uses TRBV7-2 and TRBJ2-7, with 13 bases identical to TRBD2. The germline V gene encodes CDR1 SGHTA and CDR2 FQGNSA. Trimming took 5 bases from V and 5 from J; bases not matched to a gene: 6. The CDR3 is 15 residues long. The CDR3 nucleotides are TGTGCCAGCAGCCGAATTGGGACTAGCGGGAACGAGCAGTACTTC. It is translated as CASSRIGTSGNEQYF.

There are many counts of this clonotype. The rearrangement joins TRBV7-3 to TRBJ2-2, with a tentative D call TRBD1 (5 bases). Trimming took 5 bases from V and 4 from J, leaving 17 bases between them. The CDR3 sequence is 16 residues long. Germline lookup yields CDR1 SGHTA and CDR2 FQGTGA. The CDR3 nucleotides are TGTGCCAGCAGCCGACTTCATACAGGTTTCACCGGGGAGCTGTTTTTT. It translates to CASSRLHTGFTGELFF.

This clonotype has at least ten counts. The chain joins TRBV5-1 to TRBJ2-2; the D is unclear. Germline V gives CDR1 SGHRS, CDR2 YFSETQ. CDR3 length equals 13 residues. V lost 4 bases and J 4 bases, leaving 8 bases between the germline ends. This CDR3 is CASSAGTTGELFF. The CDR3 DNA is TGCGCCAGCAGCGCCGGAACCACCGGGGAGCTGTTTTTT. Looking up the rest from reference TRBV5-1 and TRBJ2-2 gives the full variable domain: KAGVTQTPRYLIKTRGQQVTLSCSPISGHRSVSWYQQTPGQGLQFLFEYFSETQRNKGNFPGRFSGRQFSNSRSEMNVSTLELGDSALYLCASSAGTTGELFFGEGSRLTVL.

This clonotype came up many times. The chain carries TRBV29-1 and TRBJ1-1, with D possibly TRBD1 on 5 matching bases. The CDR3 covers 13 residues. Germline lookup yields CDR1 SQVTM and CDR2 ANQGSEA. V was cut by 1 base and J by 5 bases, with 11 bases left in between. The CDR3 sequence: CSVEAHQGTEAFF. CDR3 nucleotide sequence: TGCAGCGTTGAAGCCCATCAGGGAACTGAAGCTTTCTTT.

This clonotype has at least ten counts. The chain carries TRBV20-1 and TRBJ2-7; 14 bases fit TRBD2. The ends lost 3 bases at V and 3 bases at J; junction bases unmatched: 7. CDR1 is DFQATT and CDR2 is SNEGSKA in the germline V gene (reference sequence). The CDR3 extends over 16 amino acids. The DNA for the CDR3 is TGCAGTGCTAGGGCGTTGGGACTAGCGGGAGACTACGAGCAGTACTTC. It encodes CSARALGLAGDYEQYF.

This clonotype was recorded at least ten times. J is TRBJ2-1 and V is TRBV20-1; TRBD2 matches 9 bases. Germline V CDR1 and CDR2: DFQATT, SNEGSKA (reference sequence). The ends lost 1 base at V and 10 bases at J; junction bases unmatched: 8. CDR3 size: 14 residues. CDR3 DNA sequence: TGCAGTGCTAGAGTTTTAGCGGGAGAAAGGGAGCAGTTCTTC. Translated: CSARVLAGEREQFF.

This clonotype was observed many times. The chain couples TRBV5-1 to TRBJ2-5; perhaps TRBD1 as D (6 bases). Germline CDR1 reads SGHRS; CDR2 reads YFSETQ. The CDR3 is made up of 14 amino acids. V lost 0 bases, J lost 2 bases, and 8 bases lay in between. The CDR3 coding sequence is TGCGCCAGCAGCTTGGGGGGGACACAAGAGACCCAGTACTTC. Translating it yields CASSLGGTQETQYF. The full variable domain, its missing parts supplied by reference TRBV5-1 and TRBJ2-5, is KAGVTQTPRYLIKTRGQQVTLSCSPISGHRSVSWYQQTPGQGLQFLFEYFSETQRNKGNFPGRFSGRQFSNSRSEMNVSTLELGDSALYLCASSLGGTQETQYFGPGTRLLVL.

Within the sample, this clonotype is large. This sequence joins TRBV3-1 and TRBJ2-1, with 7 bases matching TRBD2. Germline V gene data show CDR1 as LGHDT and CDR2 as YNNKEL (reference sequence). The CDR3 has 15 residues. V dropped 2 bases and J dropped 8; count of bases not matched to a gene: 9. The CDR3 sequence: CASSQRGGRSHEQFF. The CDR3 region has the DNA TGTGCCAGCAGCCAACGTGGCGGGAGAAGCCATGAGCAGTTCTTC.

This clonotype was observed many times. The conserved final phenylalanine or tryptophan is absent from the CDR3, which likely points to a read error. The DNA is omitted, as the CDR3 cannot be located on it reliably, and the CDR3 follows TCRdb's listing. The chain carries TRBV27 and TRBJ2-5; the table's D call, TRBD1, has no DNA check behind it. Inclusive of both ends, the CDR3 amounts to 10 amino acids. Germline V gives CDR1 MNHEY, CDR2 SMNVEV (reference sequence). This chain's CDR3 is CASSPGTGGV.

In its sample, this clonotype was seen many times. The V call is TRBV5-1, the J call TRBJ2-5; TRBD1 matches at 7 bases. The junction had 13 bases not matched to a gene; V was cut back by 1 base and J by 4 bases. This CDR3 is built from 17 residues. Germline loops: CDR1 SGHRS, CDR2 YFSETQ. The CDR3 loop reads CASSLHPGTAEVETQYF. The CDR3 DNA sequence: TGCGCCAGCAGCTTGCACCCCGGGACAGCTGAAGTAGAGACCCAGTACTTC.

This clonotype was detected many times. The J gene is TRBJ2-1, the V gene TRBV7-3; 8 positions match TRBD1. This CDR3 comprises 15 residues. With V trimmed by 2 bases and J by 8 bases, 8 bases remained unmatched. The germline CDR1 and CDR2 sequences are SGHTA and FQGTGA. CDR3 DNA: TGTGCCAGCAGCTTACAGGGGGCGCAGGGAGATGAGCAGTTCTTC. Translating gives CASSLQGAQGDEQFF. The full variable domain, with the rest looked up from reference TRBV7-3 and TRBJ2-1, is GAGVSQTPSNKVTEKGKYVELRCDPISGHTALYWYRQSLGQGPEFLIYFQGTGAADDSGLPNDRFFAVRPEGSVSTLKIQRTERGDSAVYLCASSLQGAQGDEQFFGPGTRLTVL.

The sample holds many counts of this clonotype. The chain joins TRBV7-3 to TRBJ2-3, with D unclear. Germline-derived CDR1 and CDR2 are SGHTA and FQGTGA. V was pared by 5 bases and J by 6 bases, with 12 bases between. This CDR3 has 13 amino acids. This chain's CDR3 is CASSAYKWDTQYF. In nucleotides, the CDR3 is TGTGCCAGCAGCGCTTATAAGTGGGATACGCAGTATTTT.

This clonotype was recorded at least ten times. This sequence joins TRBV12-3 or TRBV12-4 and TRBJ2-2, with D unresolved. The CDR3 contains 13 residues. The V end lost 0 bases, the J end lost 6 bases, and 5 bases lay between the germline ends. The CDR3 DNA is TGTGCCAGCAGTTTAGCAGGGTCCGGGGAGCTGTTTTTT. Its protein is CASSLAGSGELFF.

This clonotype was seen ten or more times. DNA for the CDR3: TGTGCCAGCAGCTTGGGCCCCCCAAACATTCAGTACTTC. This translates into CASSLGPPNIQYF. This chain connects TRBV7-8 to TRBJ2-4; unclear D gene. This CDR3 contains 13 residues. The germline gives CDR1 SGHVS, CDR2 FQNEAQ. The V gene lost 3 bases and the J gene lost 6 bases, with 9 bases spanning the gap.

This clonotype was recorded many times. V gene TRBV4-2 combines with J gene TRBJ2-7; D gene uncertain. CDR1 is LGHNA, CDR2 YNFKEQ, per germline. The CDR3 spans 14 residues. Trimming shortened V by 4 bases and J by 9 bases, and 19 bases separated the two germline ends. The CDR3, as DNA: TGTGCCAGCAGCCCCTCGCTAATTGAGCCGTTGCAGTACTTC. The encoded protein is CASSPSLIEPLQYF.